This record looks at one TCR beta chain sequence and its context. As yet, its antigen is unknown. These data are taken from a study of a mutant IDH1 vaccine in newly diagnosed glioma. Study context: Across weeks 1, 3, 5, 7, 11, 15, 19 and 23, patients received a vaccination each time, eight in all. Most patients had radiochemotherapy with temozolomide before enrollment; others had one alone. Whole-study findings and limits: Pseudoprogression seemed unlinked to shifts in top peripheral T cell clonotypes.

The germline V gene encodes CDR1 SNHLY and CDR2 FYNNEI. This CDR3 region has 13 residues. V was clipped by 8 bases and J by 8 bases; unmatched bases: 9. Assay: immunoSEQ multiplex PCR; the TCRdb copy retains only in-frame clones and omits some. The data show approximately 43,000 clones, about four fifths seen once. Time point in this sample: week 23, last vaccination. A 20-mer mutant IDH1 peptide at 300 ug was injected subcutaneously with topical imiquimod. The chain carries TRBV2 and TRBJ1-5; TRBD1 matches at 7 bases. Sequenced material: PBMCs, taken from a glioma patient whose treatment included an IDH1 peptide vaccine. This receptor was taken from a woman aged 40 to 55 with glioma. Some clones in this sample may be carry-over from other donors' samples. CDR3 amino acids: CASQGEFGEPQHF. The CDR3 DNA sequence: TGTGCCAGCCAGGGGGAGTTCGGGGAGCCCCAGCATTTT.